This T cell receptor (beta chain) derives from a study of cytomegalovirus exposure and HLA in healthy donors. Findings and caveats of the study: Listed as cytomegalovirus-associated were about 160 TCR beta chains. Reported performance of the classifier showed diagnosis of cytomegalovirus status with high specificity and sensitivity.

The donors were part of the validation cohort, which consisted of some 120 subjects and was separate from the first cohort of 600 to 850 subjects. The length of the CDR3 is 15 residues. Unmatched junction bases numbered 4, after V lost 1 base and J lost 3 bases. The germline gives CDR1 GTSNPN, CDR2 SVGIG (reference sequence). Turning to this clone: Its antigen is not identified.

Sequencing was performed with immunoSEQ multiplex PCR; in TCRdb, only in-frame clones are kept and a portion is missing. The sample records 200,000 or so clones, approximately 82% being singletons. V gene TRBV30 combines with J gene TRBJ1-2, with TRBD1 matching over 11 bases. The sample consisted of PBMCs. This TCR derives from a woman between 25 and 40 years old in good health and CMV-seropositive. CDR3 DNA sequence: TGTGCCTGGAGTGCGGGACAGGGGGTCGACTATGGCTACACCTTC. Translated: CAWSAGQGVDYGYTF.